Listed below are T cell receptor beta chains from one sample, sequenced in a study of T-cell reconstitution after alpha-beta-depleted transplantation in children. TCRdb re-analysed the PCR reads in MiXCR, keeping a single row per CDR3 protein. The sample holds about 300,000 distinct CDR3 sequences, about 9.5% seen once. Source: PBMCs, taken before TCRalphabeta/CD19-depleted stem cell transplant. The receptors derive from a boy under two years old with acute myeloid leukemia, due to receive a stem cell transplant. Both conserved end residues are part of each CDR3. The order of the fields is clone size, V gene, D gene, J gene, CDR3 DNA, CDR3 protein. A D gene is named only where the DNA matches it firmly. Size is stated for part of the rows, as once, few or many counts, or as a class when the clone is expanded.

>.|TRBV5-1|.|TRBJ2-7
TGCGCCAGCAGCCGTGGTAGGACGGGCTCCTACGAGCATTACTTC
CASSRGRTGSYEHYF
>many|TRBV28|TRBD2|TRBJ2-7
TGTGCCAGCAGTGGTATTACGGGTTCTAGCGGGAGCTGGGCTTCCCCTCTTTACGAGCAGTACTTC
CASSGITGSSGSWASPLYEQYF
>many|TRBV7-2|.|TRBJ1-2
TGTGCCAGCAGCTTAGGTTCAGGGTCTAACTATGGCTACACCTTC
CASSLGSGSNYGYTF
>few|TRBV5-6|.|TRBJ2-1
TGTGCCAGGGCCCTGGGGCTTCAATACAATGAGCAGTTCTTC
CARALGLQYNEQFF
>many|TRBV20-1|TRBD2|TRBJ2-7
TGCAGTGCTAGATCGGGACTAGCGGCGAGCTCCTACGAGCAGTACTTC
CSARSGLAASSYEQYF
>many|TRBV7-9|.|TRBJ2-7
TGTGCCAGCAGCTTACCGGGGTCGGGAGAGCAGTACTTC
CASSLPGSGEQYF
>many|TRBV7-3|TRBD2|TRBJ2-1
TGTGCCAGCAGCTTAACTAGAGGGACTAGGGGTGAGCAGTTCTTC
CASSLTRGTRGEQFF
>many|TRBV9|TRBD2|TRBJ2-3
TGTGCCAGCAGCGCTAGCGGGAGTATTCGTGATACGCAGTATTTT
CASSASGSIRDTQYF
>many|TRBV7-3|TRBD2|TRBJ2-1
TGTGCCAGCAGCCGAAAAGGCCTCCCCGGGACTAGCGGTACAAATGAGCAGTTCTTC
CASSRKGLPGTSGTNEQFF
>.|TRBV10-3|.|TRBJ2-1
TGTGCCATCAGCCGAAGGCCCTCCTACAATGAGCAGTTCTTC
CAISRRPSYNEQFF
>many|TRBV29-1|TRBD1|TRBJ2-7
TGCAGCGTTGACGGGACAGGGGGTTCCTACGAGCAGTACTTC
CSVDGTGGSYEQYF
>many|TRBV28|.|TRBJ1-2
TGTGCCAGCAGTTTATCAGGGGTTGGCTACACCTTC
CASSLSGVGYTF
>many|TRBV12-3/TRBV12-4|TRBD1|TRBJ2-7
TGTGCCAGCAGCTCGTCAGGGGGCTCCTACGAGCAGTACTTC
CASSSSGGSYEQYF
>many|TRBV6-1|.|TRBJ2-3
TGTGCCAGCAGTGAAGTTCGGGGAACCACAGATACGCAGTATTTT
CASSEVRGTTDTQYF
>many|TRBV5-1|.|TRBJ1-5
TGCGCCAGCAGCTTGGCAGGGCGAAGCAATCAGCCCCAGCATTTT
CASSLAGRSNQPQHF
>many|TRBV12-3/TRBV12-4|TRBD2|TRBJ2-5
TGTGCCAGCAGTTTGCGAGCGGGGCAAGAGACCCAGTACTTC
CASSLRAGQETQYF
>many|TRBV12-3/TRBV12-4|TRBD1|TRBJ1-1
TGTGCCAGCAGGTTGAACAGGGGAGACACTGAAGCTTTCTTT
CASRLNRGDTEAFF
>.|TRBV19|.|TRBJ1-2
TGTGCCAGTAGTACCCCACCGACAGGTAGCTATGGCTACACCTTC
CASSTPPTGSYGYTF
>many|TRBV5-1|.|TRBJ2-7
TGCGCCAGCAGGATCAGGAGGGGTGAGTCCTACGAGCAGTACTTC
CASRIRRGESYEQYF
>.|TRBV7-2|.|TRBJ2-2
TGTGCCAGCACGCGCGGGGGCAGGGGGCTTGGCGGGGAGCTGTTTTTT
CASTRGGRGLGGELFF
>few|TRBV20-1|.|TRBJ2-7
TGCAGTGCTAGCCTTCCTTACGAGCAGTACTTC
CSASLPYEQYF
>many|TRBV5-1|.|TRBJ2-1
TGCGCCAGCAGCTTGGAGCAGTTCTACAATGAGCAGTTCTTC
CASSLEQFYNEQFF
>many|TRBV12-3/TRBV12-4|TRBD2|TRBJ2-3
TGTGCCGTCAGTCTGGCGGGGGATTTGACAGATACGCAGTATTTT
CAVSLAGDLTDTQYF
>many|TRBV5-1|.|TRBJ2-6
TGCGCCAGCAGCTTGGGACAGCGGTGGACTGGGGCCAACGTCCTGACTTTC
CASSLGQRWTGANVLTF
>many|TRBV9|.|TRBJ2-7
TGTGCCAGCAGCTTAGGCCAGTTGGGCGCCGAGCAGTACTTC
CASSLGQLGAEQYF
>many|TRBV15|.|TRBJ1-3
TGTGCCACCAGCAGAGAGGCAGGGGTAGGAAACACCATATATTTT
CATSREAGVGNTIYF
>many|TRBV5-6|TRBD1|TRBJ2-1
TGTGCCAGCACCTTCGACAGGGACTACAATGAGCAGTTCTTC
CASTFDRDYNEQFF
>.|TRBV6-1|TRBD1|TRBJ1-1
TGTGCCAGCAACCGACTTGGACAGGGTGTAACAACTGAAGCTTTCTTT
CASNRLGQGVTTEAFF
>many|TRBV5-1|.|TRBJ2-1
TGCGCCAGCAGCTTGGCCGGCGGGTACCACAATGAGCAGTTCTTC
CASSLAGGYHNEQFF
>many|TRBV4-1|TRBD2|TRBJ2-5
TGCGCCAGCAGCCAAGGCGGGAGAGAGACCCAGTACTTC
CASSQGGRETQYF
>few|TRBV12-3/TRBV12-4|.|TRBJ1-2
TGTGCCAGCAGTTTTGCGGGGGTTAACTATGGCTACACCTTC
CASSFAGVNYGYTF
>many|TRBV5-1|TRBD1|TRBJ2-3
TGCGCCAGCAGCTTCCGACAGGGGGTGGTCACAGATACGCAGTATTTT
CASSFRQGVVTDTQYF
>many|TRBV27|.|TRBJ2-2
TGTGCCAGCAGTGCCCTACTGAACACCGGGGAGCTGTTTTTT
CASSALLNTGELFF
>many|TRBV29-1|.|TRBJ2-7
TGCAGCGTTGGGGTTCCTGGCGACGAGCAGTACTTC
CSVGVPGDEQYF
>many|TRBV27|.|TRBJ2-2
TGTGCCAGCAGTCCCCTCGGGACGGAGAACACCGGGGAGCTGTTTTTT
CASSPLGTENTGELFF
>many|TRBV9|TRBD1|TRBJ2-7
TGTGCCAGCAGCGTAGGGCATCCAGGGGGCTACGAGCAGTACTTC
CASSVGHPGGYEQYF
>.|TRBV28|TRBD1|TRBJ1-4
TGTGCCAGCAGATCGGGACAGAATGAAAAACTGTTTTTT
CASRSGQNEKLFF
>many|TRBV7-3|TRBD2|TRBJ2-1
TGTGCCAGCAGCTCACGACTAGCGGGAGGGGGTGAGCAGTTCTTC
CASSSRLAGGGEQFF
>.|TRBV10-2|.|TRBJ1-4
TGCGCCAGCAGTGATAGGCCGGATGAGGAAAAACTGTTTTTT
CASSDRPDEEKLFF
>many|TRBV20-1|TRBD1|TRBJ1-5
TGCAGTGCTAGACAGGGGGCAAGCAATCAGCCCCAGCATTTT
CSARQGASNQPQHF
>many|TRBV5-1|TRBD2|TRBJ2-3
TGCGCCAGCAGCTTCCTAGCGGGGAGGTCAGATACGCAGTATTTT
CASSFLAGRSDTQYF
>many|TRBV7-2|.|TRBJ2-7
TGTGCCAGCAGCTCAGAACCGGGGCCCTACGAGCAGTACTTC
CASSSEPGPYEQYF
>many|TRBV12-3/TRBV12-4|.|TRBJ2-5
TGTGCCAGCAGTTTATGGCAGGGTGTGAAGGAGACCCAGTACTTC
CASSLWQGVKETQYF
>.|TRBV9|.|TRBJ2-3
TGTGCCAGCAGCTCGGAAGACGGGAGTGGGACAGATACGAAGTATTTT
CASSSEDGSGTDTKYF
>.|TRBV29-1|TRBD1|TRBJ1-4
TGCAGCGTTAGAAGAGGGACAGGGGACGAAAATCTGTTTTTT
CSVRRGTGDENLFF
>many|TRBV11-3|.|TRBJ1-5
TGTGCCAGCAGCTTAGGACTGTATCAGCCCCAGCATTTT
CASSLGLYQPQHF
>many|TRBV5-1|TRBD1|TRBJ2-5
TGCGCCAGCAGCAACTACAGGGGACGGGAGACCCAGTACTTC
CASSNYRGRETQYF
>.|TRBV5-1|.|TRBJ1-1
TGCGCCAGCAGCTTAATTGGGGGCATGAGGAACACTGAAGCTTTCTTT
CASSLIGGMRNTEAFF
>many|TRBV7-2|TRBD2|TRBJ2-3
TGTGCCAGCAGCTCGACGGCTAGCGGGACCACAGATACGCAGTATTTT
CASSSTASGTTDTQYF
>many|TRBV2|.|TRBJ1-5
TGTGCCAGCAGTGGGCAAATGAGCAATCAGCCCCAGCATTTT
CASSGQMSNQPQHF
>many|TRBV5-1|.|TRBJ2-2
TGCGCCAGCAGCTTGGCTGGGGACAGGGAGCTGTTTTTT
CASSLAGDRELFF
>.|TRBV15|.|TRBJ2-5
TGTGCCACCAGCAGAGATGGCAGGACGGCGTCTGAGACCCAGTACTTC
CATSRDGRTASETQYF
>many|TRBV18|.|TRBJ2-5
TGTGCCAGCTCACCGAGCGGCCGGGAGACCCAGTACTTC
CASSPSGRETQYF
>.|TRBV10-3|.|TRBJ2-1
TGTGCCATCAGCCTCCGGGGAAGCGGATATTACAATGAGCAGTTCTTC
CAISLRGSGYYNEQFF
>many|TRBV29-1|.|TRBJ1-6
TGCAGCGTTGAAGATCTTGAGGGGCAGGGTAATAATTCACCCCTCCACTTT
CSVEDLEGQGNNSPLHF
>few|TRBV20-1|TRBD2|TRBJ2-7
TGCAGTGCTAGTCCGGGACTAGCGGGAGGCAGGAGCTCCTACGAGCAGTACTTC
CSASPGLAGGRSSYEQYF
>.|TRBV7-9|.|TRBJ2-7
TGTGCCAGCAGCCCCCCCCGACAAGCCTACGAGCAGTACTTC
CASSPPRQAYEQYF
>few|TRBV6-5|.|TRBJ1-6
TGTGCCAGCAGTTACGTGGCAGGGGAAGGAGGATCACCCCTCCACTTT
CASSYVAGEGGSPLHF
>few|TRBV12-3/TRBV12-4|.|TRBJ2-2
TGTGCCAGCAGTTCGACCTACACCGGGGAGCTGTTTTTT
CASSSTYTGELFF
>many|TRBV28|.|TRBJ2-7
TGTGCCAGCGGGTGGGCAGTCGAGCAGTACTTC
CASGWAVEQYF